This entry features one T cell receptor beta chain sequence. What it recognizes is unknown. Trimming removed 0 bases at V and 6 bases at J, with 10 bases between. The CDR3 is 13 amino acids. Germline-derived CDR1 and CDR2 are SGHRS and YFSETQ. Sequencing was performed with immunoSEQ multiplex PCR; in TCRdb, only in-frame clones are kept and a portion is missing. This repertoire shows about 1,200 clones, 40% to 60% found once; its top ten account for less than 65%. The sample comes from a study of STAT3 mutations in large granular lymphocyte leukemia. As for the study in general: Among longitudinally sequenced T-LGLL patients, roughly half had canonical activating STAT3 mutations detected.

Study outcomes and limitations: Every T-cell large granular lymphocyte leukemia patient had at least one immunodominant TCR beta clonotype.

The chain has TRBV5-1 and TRBJ2-7; D gene uncertain. The receptor was isolated from a male patient aged 45-59 years with T-cell large granular lymphocyte leukemia. Some clones in this sample may be carry-over from other donors' samples. The sample comprised peripheral blood mononuclear cells. CDR3 loop: CASSLDGKAEQYF. CDR3 sequence (DNA): TGCGCCAGCAGCTTGGATGGGAAGGCCGAGCAGTACTTC.